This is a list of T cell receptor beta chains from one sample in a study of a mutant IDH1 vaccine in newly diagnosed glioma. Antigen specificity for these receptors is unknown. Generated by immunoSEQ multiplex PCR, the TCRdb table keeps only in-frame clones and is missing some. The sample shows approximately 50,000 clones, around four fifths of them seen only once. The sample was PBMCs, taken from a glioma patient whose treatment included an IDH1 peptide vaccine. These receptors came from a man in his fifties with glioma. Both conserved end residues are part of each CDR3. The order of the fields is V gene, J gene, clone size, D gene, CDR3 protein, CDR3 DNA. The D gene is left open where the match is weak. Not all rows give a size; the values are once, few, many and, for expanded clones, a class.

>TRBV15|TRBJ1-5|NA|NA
CATSRPEGQGMRAQHF
TGTGCCACCAGCAGACCGGAAGGCCAGGGTATGAGAGCCCAGCATTTT
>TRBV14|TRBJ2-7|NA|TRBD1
CASSQTGGSEQYF
TGTGCCAGCAGCCAAACAGGGGGTTCCGAGCAGTACTTC
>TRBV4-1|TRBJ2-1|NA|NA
CASSQEEGYEQFF
TGCGCCAGCAGCCAAGAGGAAGGGTATGAGCAGTTCTTC
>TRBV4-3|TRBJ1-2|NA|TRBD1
CASSQAVGGSWGYTF
TGCGCCAGCAGCCAAGCCGTAGGGGGCTCTTGGGGCTACACCTTC
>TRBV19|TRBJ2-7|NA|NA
CASSSFYSYEQYF
TGTGCCAGTAGTTCCTTCTACTCCTACGAGCAGTACTTC
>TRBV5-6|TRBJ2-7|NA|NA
CASSSDLYEQYF
TGTGCCAGCAGCTCGGACCTCTACGAGCAGTACTTC
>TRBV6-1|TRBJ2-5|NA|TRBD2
CASSSRLADQETQYF
TGTGCCAGCAGCTCTCGACTAGCGGACCAAGAGACCCAGTACTTC
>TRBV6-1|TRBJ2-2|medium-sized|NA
CASKRASATGELFF
TGTGCCAGCAAACGGGCAAGCGCCACCGGGGAGCTGTTTTTT
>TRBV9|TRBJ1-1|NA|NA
CASSVAGWVTEAFF
TGTGCCAGCAGCGTTGCGGGCTGGGTCACTGAAGCTTTCTTT
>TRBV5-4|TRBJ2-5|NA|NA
CASSSFSGYEETQYF
TGTGCCAGCAGCTCGTTTTCAGGGTATGAGGAGACCCAGTACTTC
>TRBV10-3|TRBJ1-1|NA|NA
CAISDWGRQDTEAFF
TGTGCCATCAGTGATTGGGGGAGGCAAGACACTGAAGCTTTCTTT
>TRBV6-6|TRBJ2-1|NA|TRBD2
CASKKGLAGDNNEQFF
TGTGCCAGCAAGAAGGGACTAGCGGGAGATAACAATGAGCAGTTCTTC
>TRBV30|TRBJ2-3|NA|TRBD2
CAWIPGLAGGTGTDTQYF
TGTGCCTGGATCCCGGGACTAGCGGGGGGAACGGGTACAGATACGCAGTATTTT
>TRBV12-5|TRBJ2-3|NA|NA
CASGSPSNGDTQYF
TGTGCTAGTGGTTCTCCTTCCAACGGAGATACGCAGTATTTT
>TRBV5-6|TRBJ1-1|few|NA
CASSKMNTEAFF
TGTGCCAGCAGCAAAATGAACACTGAAGCTTTCTTT
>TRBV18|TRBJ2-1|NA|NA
CASSPRDPRWGEQFF
TGTGCCAGCTCACCACGGGACCCGCGCTGGGGTGAGCAGTTCTTC
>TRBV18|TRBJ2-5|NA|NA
CASSRLSGETQYF
TGTGCCAGCTCCCGCCTTAGCGGCGAGACCCAGTACTTC
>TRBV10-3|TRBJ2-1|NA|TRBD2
CAIRGPSGGGVEVSYNEQFF
TGTGCCATCAGAGGGCCTAGCGGGGGGGGCGTTGAGGTTTCCTACAATGAGCAGTTCTTC
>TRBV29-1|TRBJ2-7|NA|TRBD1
CSATPTGQGPYEQYF
TGCAGCGCCACCCCGACGGGACAGGGGCCCTACGAGCAGTACTTC
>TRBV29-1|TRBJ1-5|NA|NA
CSVCPDGPNQPQHF
TGCAGCGTTTGCCCGGACGGACCGAATCAGCCCCAGCATTTT
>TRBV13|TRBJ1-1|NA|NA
CASSLQHTEAFF
TGTGCCAGCAGCTTACAGCACACTGAAGCTTTCTTT
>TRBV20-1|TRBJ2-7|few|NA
CSARSGQEQYF
TGCAGTGCTAGATCTGGACAGGAGCAGTACTTC
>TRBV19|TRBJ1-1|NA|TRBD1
CASSLSGGFTEAFF
TGTGCCAGTAGTTTATCAGGGGGCTTCACTGAAGCTTTCTTT
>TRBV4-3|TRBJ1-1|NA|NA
CASSQDRGSNTEAFF
TGCGCCAGCAGCCAAGATAGGGGCTCGAACACTGAAGCTTTCTTT
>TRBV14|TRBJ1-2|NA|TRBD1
CASSRTGGLINYGYTF
TGTGCCAGCAGCCGGACAGGGGGCTTGATTAACTATGGCTACACCTTC
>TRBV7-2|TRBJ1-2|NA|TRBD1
CASSPKSLTGKGYTF
TGTGCCAGCAGCCCAAAATCTCTGACAGGGAAGGGCTACACCTTC
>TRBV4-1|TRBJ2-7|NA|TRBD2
CASSPQVAGPSYEQYF
TGCGCCAGCAGCCCTCAAGTAGCGGGACCCTCCTACGAGCAGTACTTC